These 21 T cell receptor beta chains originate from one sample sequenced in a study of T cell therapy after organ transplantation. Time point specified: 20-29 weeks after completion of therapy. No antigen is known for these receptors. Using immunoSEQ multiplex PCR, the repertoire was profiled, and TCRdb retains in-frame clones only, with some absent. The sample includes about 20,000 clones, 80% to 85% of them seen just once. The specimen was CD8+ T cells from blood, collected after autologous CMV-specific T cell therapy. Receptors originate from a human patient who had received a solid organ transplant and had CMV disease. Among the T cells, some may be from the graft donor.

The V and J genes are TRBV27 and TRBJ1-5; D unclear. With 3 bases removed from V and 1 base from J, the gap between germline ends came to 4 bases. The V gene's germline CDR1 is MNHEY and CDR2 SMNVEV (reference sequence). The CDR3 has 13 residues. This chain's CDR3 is CASSFSSNQPQHF. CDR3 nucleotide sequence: TGTGCCAGCAGTTTTTCGAGCAATCAGCCCCAGCATTTT.

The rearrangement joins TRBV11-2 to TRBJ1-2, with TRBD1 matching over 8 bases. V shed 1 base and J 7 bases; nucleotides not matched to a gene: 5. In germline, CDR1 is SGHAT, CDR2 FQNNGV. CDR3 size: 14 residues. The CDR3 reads CASSLVTGDVGYTF. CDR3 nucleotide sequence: TGTGCCAGCAGCTTAGTGACAGGGGACGTTGGCTACACCTTC.

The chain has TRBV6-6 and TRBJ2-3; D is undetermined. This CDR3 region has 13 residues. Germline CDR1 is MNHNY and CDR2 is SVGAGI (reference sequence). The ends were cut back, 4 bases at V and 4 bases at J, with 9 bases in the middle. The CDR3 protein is CASSSVSPDTQYF. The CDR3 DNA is TGTGCCAGCAGTTCGGTCAGCCCAGATACGCAGTATTTT.

CDR3 coding DNA: TGTGCCAGTAGTAAGCTAGCGGGAGGGAACGAGCAGTACTTC. Its translation is CASSKLAGGNEQYF. The genes are TRBV19 and TRBJ2-7; 12 bases are a match to TRBD2. V trimming: 4 bases; J trimming: 5 bases; junction bases outside the gene matches: 3. The CDR3 has 14 amino acids. Germline V gene data show CDR1 as LNHDA and CDR2 as SQIVND (reference sequence).

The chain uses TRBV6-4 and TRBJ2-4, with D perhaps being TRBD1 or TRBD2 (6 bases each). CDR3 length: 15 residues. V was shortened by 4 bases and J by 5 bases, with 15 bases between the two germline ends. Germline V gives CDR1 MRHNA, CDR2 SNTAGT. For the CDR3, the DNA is TGTGCCAGCAGTGCGGCCATGGGGGGCGAAAACATTCAGTACTTC. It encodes CASSAAMGGENIQYF.

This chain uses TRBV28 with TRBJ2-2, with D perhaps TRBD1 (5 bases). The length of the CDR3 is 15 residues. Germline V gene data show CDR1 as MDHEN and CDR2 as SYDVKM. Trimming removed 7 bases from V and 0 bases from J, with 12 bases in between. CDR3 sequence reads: CASTSDTANTGELFF. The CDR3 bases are TGTGCCAGCACCTCGGACACCGCGAACACCGGGGAGCTGTTTTTT.

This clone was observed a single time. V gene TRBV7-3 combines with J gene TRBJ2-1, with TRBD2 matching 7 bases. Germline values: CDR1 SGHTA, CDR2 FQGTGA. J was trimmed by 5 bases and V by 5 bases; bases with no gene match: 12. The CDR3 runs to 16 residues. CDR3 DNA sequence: TGTGCCAGCAGCCACCCGGGGAGGGACCCTAACAATGAGCAGTTCTTC. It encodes CASSHPGRDPNNEQFF.

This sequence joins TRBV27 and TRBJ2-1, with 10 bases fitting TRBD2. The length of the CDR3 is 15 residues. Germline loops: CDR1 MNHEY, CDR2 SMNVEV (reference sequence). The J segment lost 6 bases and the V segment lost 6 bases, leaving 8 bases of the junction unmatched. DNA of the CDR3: TGTGCCAGCAGACCTCTAGCGGGAGAACCCAATGAGCAGTTCTTC. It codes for CASRPLAGEPNEQFF.

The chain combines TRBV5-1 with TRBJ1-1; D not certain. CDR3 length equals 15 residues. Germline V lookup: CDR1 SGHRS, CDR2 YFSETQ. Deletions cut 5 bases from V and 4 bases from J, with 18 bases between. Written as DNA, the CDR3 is TGCGCCAGCAGTAATTATGACGACGGGCGCACTGAAGCTTTCTTT. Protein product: CASSNYDDGRTEAFF. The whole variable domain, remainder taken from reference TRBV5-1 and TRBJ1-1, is KAGVTQTPRYLIKTRGQQVTLSCSPISGHRSVSWYQQTPGQGLQFLFEYFSETQRNKGNFPGRFSGRQFSNSRSEMNVSTLELGDSALYLCASSNYDDGRTEAFFGQGTRLTVV.

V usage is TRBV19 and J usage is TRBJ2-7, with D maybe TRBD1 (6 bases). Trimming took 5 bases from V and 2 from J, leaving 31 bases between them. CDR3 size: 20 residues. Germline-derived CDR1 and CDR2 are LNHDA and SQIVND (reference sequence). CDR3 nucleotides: TGTGCCAGTAGTGTTGCTTCCTTCCTCCGGACAGCAGGCCTTCCCTACGAGCAGTACTTC. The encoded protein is CASSVASFLRTAGLPYEQYF.

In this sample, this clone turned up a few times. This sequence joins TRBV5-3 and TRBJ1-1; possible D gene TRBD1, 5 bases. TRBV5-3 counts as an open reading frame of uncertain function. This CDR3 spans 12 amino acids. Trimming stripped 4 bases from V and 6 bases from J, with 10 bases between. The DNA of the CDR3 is TGTGCCAGAAGCCCCAGGGATCCTGAAGCTTTCTTT. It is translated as CARSPRDPEAFF.

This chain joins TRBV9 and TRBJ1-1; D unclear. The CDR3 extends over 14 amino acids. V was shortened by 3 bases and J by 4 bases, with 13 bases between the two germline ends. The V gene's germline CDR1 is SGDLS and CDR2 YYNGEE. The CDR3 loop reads CASSAIMDGTEAFF. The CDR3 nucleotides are TGTGCCAGCAGCGCGATAATGGATGGCACTGAAGCTTTCTTT.

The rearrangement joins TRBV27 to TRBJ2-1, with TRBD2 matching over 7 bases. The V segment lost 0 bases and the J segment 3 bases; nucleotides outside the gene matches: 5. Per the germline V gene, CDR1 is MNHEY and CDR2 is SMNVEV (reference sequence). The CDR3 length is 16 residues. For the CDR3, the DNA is TGTGCCAGCAGTTTATCTAGCGGGCCATACTACAATGAGCAGTTCTTC. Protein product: CASSLSSGPYYNEQFF.

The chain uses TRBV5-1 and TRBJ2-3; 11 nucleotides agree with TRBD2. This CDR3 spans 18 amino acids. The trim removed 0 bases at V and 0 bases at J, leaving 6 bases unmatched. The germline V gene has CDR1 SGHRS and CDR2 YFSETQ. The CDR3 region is CASSLASGGSTSTDTQYF. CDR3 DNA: TGCGCCAGCAGCTTGGCTAGCGGGGGGAGTACTAGCACAGATACGCAGTATTTT.

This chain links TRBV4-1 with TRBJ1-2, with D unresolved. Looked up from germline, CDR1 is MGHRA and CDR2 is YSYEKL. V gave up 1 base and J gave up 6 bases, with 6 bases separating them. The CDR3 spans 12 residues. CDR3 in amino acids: CASSQGLHGYTF. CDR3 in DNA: TGCGCCAGCAGCCAAGGACTCCATGGCTACACCTTC.

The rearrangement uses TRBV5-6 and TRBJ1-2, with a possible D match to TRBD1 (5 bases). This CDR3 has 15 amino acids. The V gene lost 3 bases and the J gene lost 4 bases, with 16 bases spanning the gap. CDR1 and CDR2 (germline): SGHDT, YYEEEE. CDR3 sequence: CASSWGWDGIYGYTF. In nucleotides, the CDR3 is TGTGCCAGCAGCTGGGGGTGGGATGGGATCTATGGCTACACCTTC.

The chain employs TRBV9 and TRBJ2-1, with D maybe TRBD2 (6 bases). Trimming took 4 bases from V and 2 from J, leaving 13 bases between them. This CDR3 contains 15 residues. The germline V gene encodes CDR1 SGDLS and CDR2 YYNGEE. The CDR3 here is CASSLESGAYNEQFF. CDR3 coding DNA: TGTGCCAGCAGCCTGGAGTCGGGGGCCTACAATGAGCAGTTCTTC.

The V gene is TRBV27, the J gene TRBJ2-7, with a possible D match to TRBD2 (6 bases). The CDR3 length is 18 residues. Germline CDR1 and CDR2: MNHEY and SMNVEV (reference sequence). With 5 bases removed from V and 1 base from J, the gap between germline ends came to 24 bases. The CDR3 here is CASSPGLGKEVPSYEQYF. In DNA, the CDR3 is TGTGCCAGCAGTCCGGGACTTGGTAAGGAAGTACCTTCCTACGAGCAGTACTTC.

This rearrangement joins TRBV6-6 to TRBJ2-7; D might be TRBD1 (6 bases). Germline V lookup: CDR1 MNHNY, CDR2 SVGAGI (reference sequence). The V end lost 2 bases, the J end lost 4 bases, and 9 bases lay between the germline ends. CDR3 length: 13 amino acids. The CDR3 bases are TGTGCCAGCAGTTACGGGGACAAGTACGAGCAGTACTTC. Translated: CASSYGDKYEQYF.

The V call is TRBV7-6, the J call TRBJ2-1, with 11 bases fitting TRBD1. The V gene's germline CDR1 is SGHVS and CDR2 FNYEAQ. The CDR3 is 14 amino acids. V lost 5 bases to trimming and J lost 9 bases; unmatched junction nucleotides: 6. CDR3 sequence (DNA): TGTGCCAGCAGCCCGCGGACAGGGGGCATTGAGCAGTTCTTC. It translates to CASSPRTGGIEQFF.

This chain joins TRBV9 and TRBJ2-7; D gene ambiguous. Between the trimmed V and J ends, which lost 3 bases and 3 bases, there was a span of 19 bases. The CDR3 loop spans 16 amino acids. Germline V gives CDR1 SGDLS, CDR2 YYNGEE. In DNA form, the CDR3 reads TGTGCCAGCAGCGGGCCCGGGTCGGCGACCCGCTACGAGCAGTACTTC. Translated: CASSGPGSATRYEQYF.